This T cell receptor beta chain was found in a study of blood T cell repertoires in COVID-19. Study details: Spain, Italy and the United States supplied samples that represented acute and convalescent COVID-19.

TCRdb's copy holds only in-frame clones and misses some; the assay was immunoSEQ multiplex PCR. The sample contains 55,000 to 70,000 clones, about three quarters of which appear only once. J lost 5 bases, V lost 2 bases, and 6 bases had no gene match. Per the germline V gene, CDR1 is LGHDT and CDR2 is YNNKEL (reference sequence). CDR3 length: 17 amino acids. Sequencing was done on a sample of peripheral blood. The chain employs TRBV3-1 (or the pseudogene TRBV3-2) and TRBJ2-5, with 15 bases aligning to TRBD2. This receptor was identified in a human donor in a cohort sampled during active COVID-19. The CDR3 region has the DNA TGTGCCAGCAGCCAAAATCCCGGGACTAGCGGGGGGGAGACCCAGTACTTC. Translated: CASSQNPGTSGGETQYF.